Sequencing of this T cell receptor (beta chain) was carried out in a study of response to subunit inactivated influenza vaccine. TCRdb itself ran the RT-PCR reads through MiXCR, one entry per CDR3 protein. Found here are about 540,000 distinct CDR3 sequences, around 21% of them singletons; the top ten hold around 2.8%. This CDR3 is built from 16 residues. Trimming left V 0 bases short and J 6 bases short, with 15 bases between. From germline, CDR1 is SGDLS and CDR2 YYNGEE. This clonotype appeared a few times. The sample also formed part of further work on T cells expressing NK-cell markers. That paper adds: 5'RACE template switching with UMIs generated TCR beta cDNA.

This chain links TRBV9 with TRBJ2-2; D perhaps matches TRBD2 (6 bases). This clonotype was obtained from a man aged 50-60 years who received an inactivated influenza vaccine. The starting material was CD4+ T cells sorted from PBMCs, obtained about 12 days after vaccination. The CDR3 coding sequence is TGTGCCAGCAGCGTAGCGGTGGCTAGCGCAGCCGGGGAGCTGTTTTTT. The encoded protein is CASSVAVASAAGELFF.